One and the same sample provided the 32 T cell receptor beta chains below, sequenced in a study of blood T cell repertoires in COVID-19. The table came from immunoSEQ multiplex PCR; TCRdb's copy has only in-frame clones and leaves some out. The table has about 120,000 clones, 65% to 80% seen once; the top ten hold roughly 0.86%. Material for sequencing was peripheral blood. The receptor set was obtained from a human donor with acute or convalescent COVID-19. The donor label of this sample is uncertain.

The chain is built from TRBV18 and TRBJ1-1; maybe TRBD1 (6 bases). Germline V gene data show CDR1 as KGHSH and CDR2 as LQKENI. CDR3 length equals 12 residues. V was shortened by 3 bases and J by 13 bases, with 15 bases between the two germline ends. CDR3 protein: CASSPIQGVDFF. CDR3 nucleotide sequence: TGTGCCAGCTCACCTATACAGGGTGTTGATTTCTTT.

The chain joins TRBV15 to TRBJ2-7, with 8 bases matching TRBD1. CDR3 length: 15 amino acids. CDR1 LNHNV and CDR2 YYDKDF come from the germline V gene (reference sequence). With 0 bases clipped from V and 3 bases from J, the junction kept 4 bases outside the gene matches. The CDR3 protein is CATSRDPGQGYEQYF. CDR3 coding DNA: TGTGCCACCAGCAGAGATCCAGGACAGGGCTACGAGCAGTACTTC.

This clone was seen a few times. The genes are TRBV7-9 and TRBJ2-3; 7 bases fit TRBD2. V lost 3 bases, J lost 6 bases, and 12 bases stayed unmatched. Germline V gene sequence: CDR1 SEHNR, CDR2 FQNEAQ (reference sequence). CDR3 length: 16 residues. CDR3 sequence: CASSLSVAGGMDTQYF. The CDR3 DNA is TGTGCCAGCAGCTTGTCGGTAGCGGGTGGAATGGATACGCAGTATTTT.

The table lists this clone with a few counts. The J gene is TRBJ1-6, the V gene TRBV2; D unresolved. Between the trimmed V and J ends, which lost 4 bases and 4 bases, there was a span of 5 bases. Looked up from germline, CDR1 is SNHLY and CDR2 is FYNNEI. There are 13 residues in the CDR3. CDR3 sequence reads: CASSGEYNSPLHF. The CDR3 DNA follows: TGTGCCAGCAGTGGCGAGTATAATTCACCCCTCCACTTT.

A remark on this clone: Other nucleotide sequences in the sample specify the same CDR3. CDR3 loop: CASSLVSGGATDTQYF. The DNA of the CDR3 is TGTGCCAGCAGCTTAGTGAGCGGGGGGGCGACAGATACGCAGTATTTT. The rearrangement links TRBV7-8 to TRBJ2-3; 10 bases agree with TRBD2. The CDR3 spans 16 residues. Germline V gene lookup returns CDR1 SGHVS and CDR2 FQNEAQ. V was clipped by 1 base and J by 3 bases; unmatched bases: 4.

CDR3 residues: CASSLETGGLYEQYV. The CDR3 DNA follows: TGCGCCAGCAGCTTGGAAACAGGGGGCCTCTACGAGCAGTACGTC. The chain links TRBV5-1 to TRBJ2-7; the match to TRBD1 covers 9 bases. The CDR3 has 15 residues. CDR1 and CDR2 from the germline V gene are SGHRS and YFSETQ. The ends lost 0 bases at V and 3 bases at J; junction bases unmatched: 4.

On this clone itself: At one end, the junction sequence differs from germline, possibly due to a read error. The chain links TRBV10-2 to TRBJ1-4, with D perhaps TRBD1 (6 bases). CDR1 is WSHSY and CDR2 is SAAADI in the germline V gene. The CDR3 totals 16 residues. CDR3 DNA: TGTGCCAGCACACCCGGGTTGGGGGCGAAGGCTGAAAAACTGTTTTTT. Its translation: CASTPGLGAKAEKLFF.

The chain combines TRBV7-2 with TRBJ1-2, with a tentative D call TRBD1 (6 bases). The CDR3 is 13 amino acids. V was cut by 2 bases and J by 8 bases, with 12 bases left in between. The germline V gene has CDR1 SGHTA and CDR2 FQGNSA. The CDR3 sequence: CASSLNRVGGYTF. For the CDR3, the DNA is TGTGCCAGCAGCTTAAACAGGGTGGGAGGCTACACCTTC.

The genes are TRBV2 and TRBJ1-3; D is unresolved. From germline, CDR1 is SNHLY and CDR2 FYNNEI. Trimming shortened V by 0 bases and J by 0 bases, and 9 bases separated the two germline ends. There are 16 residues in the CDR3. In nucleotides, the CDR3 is TGTGCCAGCAGTGAAGCCCCAACACGCTCTGGAAACACCATATATTTT. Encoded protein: CASSEAPTRSGNTIYF.

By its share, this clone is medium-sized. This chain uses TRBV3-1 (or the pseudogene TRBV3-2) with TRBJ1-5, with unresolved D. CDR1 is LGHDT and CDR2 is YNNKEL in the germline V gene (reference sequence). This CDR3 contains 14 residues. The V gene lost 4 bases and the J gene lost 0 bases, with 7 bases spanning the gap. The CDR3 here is CASSPVHSNQPQHF. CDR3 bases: TGTGCCAGCAGCCCGGTCCATAGCAATCAGCCCCAGCATTTT.

The CDR3 DNA sequence: TGTGCCAGCAGTACCTCGGAGGGACGGACTTTCTTT. This gives the protein CASSTSEGRTFF. The rearrangement uses TRBV28 and TRBJ1-1, with TRBD1 as a possible D gene (5 bases). CDR1 and CDR2 from the germline V gene are MDHEN and SYDVKM. CDR3 size: 12 residues. V was cut by 5 bases and J by 12 bases, with 16 bases left in between.

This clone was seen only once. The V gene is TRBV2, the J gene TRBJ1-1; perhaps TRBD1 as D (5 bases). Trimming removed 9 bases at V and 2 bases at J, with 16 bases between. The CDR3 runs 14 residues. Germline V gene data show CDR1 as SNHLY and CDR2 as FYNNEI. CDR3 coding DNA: TGTGCCAGTGTAAGAATGGGGGGTAACACTGAAGCTTTCTTT. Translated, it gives CASVRMGGNTEAFF.

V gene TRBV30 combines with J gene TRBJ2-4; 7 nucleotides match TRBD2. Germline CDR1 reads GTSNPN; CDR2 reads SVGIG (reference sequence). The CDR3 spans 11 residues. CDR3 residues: CAGRVGNIQYF. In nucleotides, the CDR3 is TGTGCAGGGAGGGTGGGAAACATTCAGTACTTC. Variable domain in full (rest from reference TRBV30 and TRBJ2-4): SQTIHQWPATLVQPVGSPLSLECTVEGTSNPNLYWYRQAAGRGLQLLFYSVGIGQISSEVPQNLSASRPQDRQFILSSKKLLLSDSGFYLCAGRVGNIQYFGAGTRLSVL.

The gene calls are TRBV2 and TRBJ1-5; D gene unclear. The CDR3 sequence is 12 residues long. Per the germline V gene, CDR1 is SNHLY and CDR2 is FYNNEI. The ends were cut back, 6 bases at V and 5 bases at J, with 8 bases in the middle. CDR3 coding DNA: TGTGCCAGCAGGCGCGGCGATCAGCCCCAGCATTTT. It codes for CASRRGDQPQHF.

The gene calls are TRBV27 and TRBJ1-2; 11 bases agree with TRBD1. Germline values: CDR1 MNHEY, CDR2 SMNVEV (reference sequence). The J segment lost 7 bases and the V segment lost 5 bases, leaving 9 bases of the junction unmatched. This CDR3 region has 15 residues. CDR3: CASSPAGQGGAGYTF. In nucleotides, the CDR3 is TGTGCCAGCAGTCCAGCGGGACAGGGGGGAGCTGGCTACACCTTC.

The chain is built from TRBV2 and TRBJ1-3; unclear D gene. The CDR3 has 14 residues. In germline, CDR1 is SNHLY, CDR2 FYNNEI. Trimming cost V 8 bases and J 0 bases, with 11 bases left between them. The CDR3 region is CASCWAISGNTIYF. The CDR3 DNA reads TGTGCCAGCTGTTGGGCTATCTCTGGAAACACCATATATTTT.

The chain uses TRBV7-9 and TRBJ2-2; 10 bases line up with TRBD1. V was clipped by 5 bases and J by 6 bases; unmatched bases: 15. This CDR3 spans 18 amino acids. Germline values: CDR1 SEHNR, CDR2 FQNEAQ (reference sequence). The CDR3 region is CASSPTRQGADQPGELFF. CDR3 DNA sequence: TGTGCCAGCAGCCCAACCCGACAGGGGGCGGACCAACCCGGGGAGCTGTTTTTT.

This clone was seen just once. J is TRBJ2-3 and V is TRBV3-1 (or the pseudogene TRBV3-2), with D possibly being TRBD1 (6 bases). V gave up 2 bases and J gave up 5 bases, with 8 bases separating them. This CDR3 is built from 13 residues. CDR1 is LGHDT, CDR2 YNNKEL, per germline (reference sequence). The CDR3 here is CASSQNREDTQYF. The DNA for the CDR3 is TGTGCCAGCAGCCAAAACAGGGAAGATACGCAGTATTTT.

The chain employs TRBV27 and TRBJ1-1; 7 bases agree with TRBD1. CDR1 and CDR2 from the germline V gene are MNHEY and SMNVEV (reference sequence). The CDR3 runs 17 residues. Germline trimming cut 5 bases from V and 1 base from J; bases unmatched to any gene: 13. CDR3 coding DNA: TGTGCCAGCAGTACCGGCAGGGGGTCGCTACGGAACACTGAAGCTTTCTTT. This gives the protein CASSTGRGSLRNTEAFF.

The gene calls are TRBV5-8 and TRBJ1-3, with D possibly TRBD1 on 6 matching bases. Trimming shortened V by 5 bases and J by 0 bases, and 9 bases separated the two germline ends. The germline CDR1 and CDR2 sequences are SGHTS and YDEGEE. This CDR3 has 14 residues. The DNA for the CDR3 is TGTGCCAGCAGAATACAGGGCTCTGGAAACACCATATATTTT. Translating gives CASRIQGSGNTIYF. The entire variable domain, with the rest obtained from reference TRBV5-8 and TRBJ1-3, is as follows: EAGVTQSPTHLIKTRGQQATLRCSPISGHTSVYWYQQALGLGLQFLLWYDEGEERNRGNFPPRFSGRQFPNYSSELNVNALELEDSALYLCASRIQGSGNTIYFGEGSWLTVV.

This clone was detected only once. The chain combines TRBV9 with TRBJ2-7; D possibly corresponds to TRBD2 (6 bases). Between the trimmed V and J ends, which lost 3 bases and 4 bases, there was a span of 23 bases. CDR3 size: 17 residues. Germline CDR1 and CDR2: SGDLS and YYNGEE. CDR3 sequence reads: CASSAPPGWDSLYEQYV. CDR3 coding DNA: TGTGCCAGCAGCGCCCCCCCGGGCTGGGACTCCCTTTACGAGCAGTACGTC.

The CDR3 region is CASSSARMLSTDTQYF. CDR3 coding DNA: TGTGCCAGCAGCTCCGCGAGGATGCTTAGCACAGATACGCAGTATTTT. This chain links TRBV11-2 with TRBJ2-3; D uncertain. Trimming stripped 4 bases from V and 0 bases from J, with 14 bases between. This CDR3 comprises 16 residues. CDR1 SGHAT and CDR2 FQNNGV come from the germline V gene.

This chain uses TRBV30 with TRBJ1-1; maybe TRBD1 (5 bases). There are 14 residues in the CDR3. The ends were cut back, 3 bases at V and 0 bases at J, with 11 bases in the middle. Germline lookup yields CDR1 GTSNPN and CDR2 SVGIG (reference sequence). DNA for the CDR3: TGTGCCTGGAGAACCTCCAGGGTGAACACTGAAGCTTTCTTT. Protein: CAWRTSRVNTEAFF.

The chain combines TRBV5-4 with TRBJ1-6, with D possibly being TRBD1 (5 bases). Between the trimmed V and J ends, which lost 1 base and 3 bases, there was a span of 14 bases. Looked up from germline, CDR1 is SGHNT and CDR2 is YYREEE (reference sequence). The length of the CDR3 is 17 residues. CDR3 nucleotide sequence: TGTGCCAGCAGCTTGAAATTAGGGGCCTACTATAATTCACCCCTCCACTTT. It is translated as CASSLKLGAYYNSPLHF.

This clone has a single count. This chain's CDR3 is CASSWPEGAEAFF. The CDR3 region has the DNA TGCGCCAGCAGTTGGCCCGAGGGCGCTGAAGCTTTCTTT. V and J are TRBV10-2 and TRBJ1-1; D gene uncertain. Germline assignment: CDR1 WSHSY and CDR2 SAAADI. V was shortened by 5 bases and J by 6 bases, with 13 bases between the two germline ends. The CDR3 runs to 13 residues.

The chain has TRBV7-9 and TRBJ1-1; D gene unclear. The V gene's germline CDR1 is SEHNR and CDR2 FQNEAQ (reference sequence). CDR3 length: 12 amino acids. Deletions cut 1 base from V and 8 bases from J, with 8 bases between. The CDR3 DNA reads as TGTGCCAGCAGCTTAGAATTTCGGGAAGCTTTCTTT. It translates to CASSLEFREAFF.

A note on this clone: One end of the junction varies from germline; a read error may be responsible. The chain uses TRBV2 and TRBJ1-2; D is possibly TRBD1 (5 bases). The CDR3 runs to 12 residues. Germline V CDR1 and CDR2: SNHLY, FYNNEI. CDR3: CARRVGDYGYTF. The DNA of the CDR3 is TGTGCCCGCAGGGTAGGGGACTATGGCTACACCTTC.

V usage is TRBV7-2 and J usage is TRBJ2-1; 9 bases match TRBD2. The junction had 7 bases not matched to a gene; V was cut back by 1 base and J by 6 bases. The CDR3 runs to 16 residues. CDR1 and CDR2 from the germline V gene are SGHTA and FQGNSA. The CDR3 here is CASSLDASGIVNEQFF. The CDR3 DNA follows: TGTGCCAGCAGCTTAGATGCTAGCGGGATAGTCAATGAGCAGTTCTTC.

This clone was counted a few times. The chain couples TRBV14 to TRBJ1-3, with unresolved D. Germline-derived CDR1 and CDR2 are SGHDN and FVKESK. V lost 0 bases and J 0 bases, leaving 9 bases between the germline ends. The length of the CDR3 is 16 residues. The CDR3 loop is CASSQDSVFSGNTIYF. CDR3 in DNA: TGTGCCAGCAGCCAAGACTCAGTTTTCTCTGGAAACACCATATATTTT.

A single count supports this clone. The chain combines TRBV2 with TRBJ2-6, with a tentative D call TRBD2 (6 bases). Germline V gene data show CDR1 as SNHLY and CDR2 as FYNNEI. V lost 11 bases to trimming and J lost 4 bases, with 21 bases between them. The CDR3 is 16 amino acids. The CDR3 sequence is CARTGVARGGANVLTF. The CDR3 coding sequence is TGTGCCCGCACTGGTGTAGCCCGGGGGGGGGCCAACGTCCTGACTTTC.

As DNA, the CDR3 is TGTGCCAGCAGTGCGGGACAGCGGGGGGCCGATGCTTTCTTT. It is translated as CASSAGQRGADAFF. The chain employs TRBV2 and TRBJ1-1; 7 bases are a match to TRBD1. V gave up 4 bases and J gave up 11 bases; unmatched junction bases: 13. Germline assignment: CDR1 SNHLY and CDR2 FYNNEI. This CDR3 has 14 amino acids.

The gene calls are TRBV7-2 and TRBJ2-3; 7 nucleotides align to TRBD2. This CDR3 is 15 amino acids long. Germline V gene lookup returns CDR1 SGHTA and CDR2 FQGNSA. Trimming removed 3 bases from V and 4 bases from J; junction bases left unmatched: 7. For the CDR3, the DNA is TGTGCCAGCAGCTTGTACGGGGGGAGGGCAGATACGCAGTATTTT. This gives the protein CASSLYGGRADTQYF.